These 8 T cell receptor beta chains came from one sample sequenced in a study of blood T cell repertoires in COVID-19. TCRdb's copy holds only in-frame clones and misses some; the assay was immunoSEQ multiplex PCR. The sample includes tens of thousands of clones, roughly 80% seen only once; the top ten take 22%. Sample: peripheral blood. These receptors were taken from a woman aged 60-75 years with acute or convalescent COVID-19.

The V call is TRBV4-1, the J call TRBJ1-4, with a weak D call TRBD1 (5 bases). V dropped 1 base and J dropped 7 bases, with 13 bases sitting between them. Germline V CDR1 and CDR2: MGHRA, YSYEKL. The CDR3 extends over 15 amino acids. The chain's CDR3 is CASSQGIGAGEKLFF. The CDR3 DNA follows: TGCGCCAGCAGCCAAGGCATAGGGGCTGGTGAAAAACTGTTTTTT.

The chain employs TRBV10-3 and TRBJ1-6; D might be TRBD1 (6 bases). The germline gives CDR1 ENHRY, CDR2 SYGVKD. Trimming cost V 6 bases and J 9 bases, with 12 bases left between them. CDR3 size: 13 residues. The CDR3 DNA reads as TGTGCCATCAGAACAGGGAATGCTTCACCCCTCCACTTT. Amino acids: CAIRTGNASPLHF.

Only one count was recorded for this clone. The rearrangement joins TRBV7-3 to TRBJ1-1; 9 bases match TRBD1. V lost 2 bases, J lost 5 bases, and 6 bases stayed unmatched. The CDR3 covers 15 residues. Germline-derived CDR1 and CDR2 are SGHTA and FQGTGA. The CDR3, as DNA: TGTGCCAGCAGCTTACAAGGACAGGGGAGAACTGAAGCTTTCTTT. Encoded protein: CASSLQGQGRTEAFF.

This clone was detected once. The chain has TRBV6-5 and TRBJ1-6, with 10 bases that match TRBD1. The CDR3 spans 14 residues. From germline, CDR1 is MNHEY and CDR2 SVGAGI. Unmatched junction bases numbered 2, after V lost 4 bases and J lost 8 bases. The CDR3 here is CASSSDRGYSPLHF. The DNA of the CDR3 is TGTGCCAGCAGTTCGGACAGGGGGTATTCACCCCTCCACTTT.

V gene TRBV27 combines with J gene TRBJ2-2; 8 positions agree with TRBD2. The CDR3 runs to 14 residues. J gave up 1 base and V 6 bases, and 1 base lay outside the gene matches. CDR1 and CDR2 from the germline V gene are MNHEY and SMNVEV (reference sequence). Written as DNA, the CDR3 is TGTGCCAGCAGACGGGGGGGGAACACCGGGGAGCTGTTTTTT. Residues: CASRRGGNTGELFF.

This clone was observed a single time. The CDR3 DNA sequence: TGTGCCAGCAGCTCCGGGACAGGTAATCAGCCCCAGCATTTT. Amino acids: CASSSGTGNQPQHF. The chain combines TRBV7-9 with TRBJ1-5, with 8 bases lining up with TRBD1. Germline V gene sequence: CDR1 SEHNR, CDR2 FQNEAQ (reference sequence). With V trimmed by 4 bases and J by 4 bases, 3 bases remained unmatched. This CDR3 region has 14 residues.

This chain connects TRBV9 to TRBJ2-1; no clear D. With 0 bases removed from V and 0 bases from J, the gap between germline ends came to 7 bases. This CDR3 spans 15 amino acids. Germline V lookup: CDR1 SGDLS, CDR2 YYNGEE. The CDR3 nucleotides read TGTGCCAGCAGCGTAGGCGTTAGCTCCTACAATGAGCAGTTCTTC. It translates to CASSVGVSSYNEQFF.

The rearrangement uses TRBV5-1 and TRBJ2-1, with TRBD2 matching 16 bases. V shed 3 bases, J shed 8 bases, and the junction held 8 bases outside the gene matches. Germline CDR1 reads SGHRS; CDR2 reads YFSETQ. CDR3 length equals 17 residues. CDR3 residues: CASSYPGTSGGAYEQFF. CDR3 bases: TGCGCCAGCAGCTACCCCGGGACTAGCGGGGGGGCCTATGAGCAGTTCTTC.